The rows below give T cell receptor beta chains drawn from one sample of a study of blood T cells in healthy people across ages. TCRdb reprocessed the 5' RACE reads via MiXCR and lists one record per CDR3 protein. The sample carries roughly 800,000 distinct CDR3 sequences, 53% recorded once. Sequencing input: blood. All receptors derive from an elderly man in good health. Each CDR3 is given with its conserved first and last residue. Each record gives: clone size, D gene, CDR3 length, J gene, V gene, CDR3 DNA, CDR3 protein. D genes are given only for firm matches. Some rows mark clone size as missing; the rest say once, few, many or name a class of expanded clone.

abundance: NA
d_gene: NA
len: 14
j_gene: TRBJ2-5
v_gene: TRBV29-1
CDR3nt: TGCAGCGTGTCGAGGGGGGCAGGGCAAGAGACCCAGTACTTC
CDR3aa: CSVSRGAGQETQYF

abundance: NA
d_gene: TRBD2
len: 16
j_gene: TRBJ2-3
v_gene: TRBV5-1
CDR3nt: TGCGCCAGCAGCCCGACGGACGCGGGAGACAAAGATACGCAGTATTTT
CDR3aa: CASSPTDAGDKDTQYF

abundance: few
d_gene: NA
len: 15
j_gene: TRBJ1-4
v_gene: TRBV27
CDR3nt: TGTGCCAGCAGTCGCTTTGGCCGTGAGGGTTTGAAACTGTTTTTT
CDR3aa: CASSRFGREGLKLFF

abundance: NA
d_gene: NA
len: 14
j_gene: TRBJ2-3
v_gene: TRBV9
CDR3nt: TGTGCCAGCAGCGTAGAAGTGGCGTCAGATACGCAGTATTTT
CDR3aa: CASSVEVASDTQYF

abundance: few
d_gene: TRBD2
len: 17
j_gene: TRBJ2-4
v_gene: TRBV15
CDR3nt: TGTGCCACCAGCAGGGAAACTAGCGGGGCTAGGATGGGCATTCAGTACTTC
CDR3aa: CATSRETSGARMGIQYF

abundance: NA
d_gene: NA
len: 14
j_gene: TRBJ1-1
v_gene: TRBV25-1
CDR3nt: TGCGCCAGCAGTGAGGCAGGGCCGAACACTGAAGCTTTCTTT
CDR3aa: CASSEAGPNTEAFF

abundance: once
d_gene: NA
len: 13
j_gene: TRBJ2-3
v_gene: TRBV30
CDR3nt: TGTGCCTGGAGTGGTTACTTTGGAGATACGCAGTATTTT
CDR3aa: CAWSGYFGDTQYF

abundance: NA
d_gene: NA
len: 14
j_gene: TRBJ2-7
v_gene: TRBV28
CDR3nt: TGTGCCAGCTGCCCCGCAGGGCGTTCCTACGAGCAGTACTTC
CDR3aa: CASCPAGRSYEQYF

abundance: few
d_gene: NA
len: 12
j_gene: TRBJ1-1
v_gene: TRBV30
CDR3nt: TGTGCCTGGGGATCCGGTAACACTGAAGCTTTCTTT
CDR3aa: CAWGSGNTEAFF

abundance: NA
d_gene: NA
len: 12
j_gene: TRBJ2-5
v_gene: TRBV10-3
CDR3nt: TGTGCCATCAGTGAGTCTAAAGAGACCCGGTACTTC
CDR3aa: CAISESKETRYF